The 26 T cell receptor beta chains below all came from one sample that was sequenced in a study of blood T cell repertoires in COVID-19. TCRdb's table, derived via immunoSEQ multiplex PCR, lists solely in-frame clones and lacks some. The data show about 290,000 clones, 70% to 90% seen once. Sequencing used peripheral blood. All receptors come from a woman between 45 and 65 years old with active or convalescent COVID-19.

The chain links TRBV19 to TRBJ1-1, with TRBD1 matching 7 bases. The CDR3 runs 14 residues. Germline values: CDR1 LNHDA, CDR2 SQIVND (reference sequence). Trimming took 5 bases from V and 6 from J; bases not matched to a gene: 9. The CDR3 coding sequence is TGTGCCAGTAGTTTCCGGGACAGAGGCGCTGAAGCTTTCTTT. Translation gives CASSFRDRGAEAFF.

The rearrangement uses TRBV6-1 and TRBJ1-4, with a tentative D call TRBD1 (5 bases). Germline CDR1 reads MNHNS; CDR2 reads SASEGT. This CDR3 contains 15 residues. V lost 2 bases, J lost 8 bases, and 15 bases lay in between. The CDR3 DNA follows: TGTGCCAGCAGTGAAATCGATCGGCGACAGGAAAAACTGTTTTTT. This codes for CASSEIDRRQEKLFF.

Points on this clone: An end of the junction differs from the germline gene, which may be a read error. V and J are TRBV7-7 and TRBJ2-2, with 7 bases identical to TRBD1. CDR3 length equals 15 residues. Germline values: CDR1 SSHAT, CDR2 FNYEAQ (reference sequence). CDR3 amino acids: CASSWGQGDTGELFF. Here the CDR3 DNA reads TGTGCTAGCAGCTGGGGGCAGGGGGACACCGGGGAGCTGTTTTTT. The full variable domain, with the rest looked up from reference TRBV7-7 and TRBJ2-2, is GAGVSQSPRYKVTKRGQDVTLRCDPISSHATLYWYQQALGQGPEFLTYFNYEAQPDKSGLPSDRFSAERPEGSISTLTIQRTEQRDSAMYRCASSWGQGDTGELFFGEGSRLTVL.

The chain carries TRBV7-9 and TRBJ1-2; the D gene is possibly TRBD1 (6 bases). Trimming took 3 bases from V and 8 from J, leaving 10 bases between them. Per germline, CDR1 SEHNR and CDR2 FQNEAQ (reference sequence). The CDR3 is 12 residues long. The CDR3 DNA is TGTGCCAGCAGCTTTAACAGGGAAGGCTACACCTTC. Amino acids: CASSFNREGYTF.

The chain links TRBV28 to TRBJ2-4; the match to TRBD1 covers 8 bases. Germline V CDR1 and CDR2: MDHEN, SYDVKM. V dropped 2 bases and J dropped 3; count of bases not matched to a gene: 9. This CDR3 is built from 17 residues. CDR3 loop: CASSLTAGGADKNIQYF. CDR3 DNA: TGTGCCAGCAGTTTAACGGCAGGGGGCGCGGACAAAAACATTCAGTACTTC.

This chain connects TRBV14 to TRBJ2-5; tentatively, D is TRBD1 (6 bases). Trimming shortened V by 6 bases and J by 2 bases, and 13 bases separated the two germline ends. CDR1 and CDR2 from the germline V gene are SGHDN and FVKESK. The CDR3 spans 14 residues. CDR3 sequence reads: CASSYGTSQETQYF. For the CDR3, the DNA is TGTGCCAGCAGTTATGGGACATCTCAAGAGACCCAGTACTTC.

The rearrangement links TRBV30 to TRBJ1-1; D unclear. V was shortened by 0 bases and J by 8 bases, with 16 bases between the two germline ends. CDR1 is GTSNPN and CDR2 is SVGIG in the germline V gene (reference sequence). The CDR3 extends over 14 amino acids. The CDR3 region has the DNA TGTGCCTGGAGTGTACTGGGCGTCGATGGAGAAGCTTTCTTT. Its protein product is CAWSVLGVDGEAFF.

The chain links TRBV6-6 to TRBJ1-2, with D possibly being TRBD1 (6 bases). The CDR3 totals 15 residues. Germline CDR1 is MNHNY and CDR2 is SVGAGI (reference sequence). V lost 3 bases, J lost 2 bases, and 13 bases lay in between. The CDR3 DNA follows: TGTGCCAGCAGTTATCGGCCCGGACAGAACTATGGCTACACCTTC. This translates into CASSYRPGQNYGYTF.

The J gene is TRBJ1-6, the V gene TRBV6-1, with D perhaps TRBD1 (5 bases). The V and J ends lost 3 bases and 10 bases respectively, with 13 bases between them. The CDR3 extends over 14 amino acids. The germline V gene has CDR1 MNHNS and CDR2 SASEGT. For the CDR3, the DNA is TGTGCCAGCAGTGACCAGGGTCCACGGTCACCCCTCCACTTT. Protein product: CASSDQGPRSPLHF.

Points on this clone: Without the conserved terminal phenylalanine or tryptophan, this CDR3 likely stems from a read error. It is unclear where the CDR3 begins or ends on the DNA, so no DNA is shown, and the CDR3 is as TCRdb lists it. The chain's CDR3 is CASGGTSGIADGL. The J gene is TRBJ2-7, the V gene TRBV2; TRBD2, the D gene given by the table, was not confirmed from the DNA. The germline V gene has CDR1 SNHLY and CDR2 FYNNEI. The length of the CDR3 is 13 amino acids, counting both ends.

The rearrangement joins TRBV3-1 (or the pseudogene TRBV3-2) to TRBJ2-2; maybe TRBD2 (6 bases). V was pared by 1 base and J by 6 bases, with 12 bases between. Germline V gives CDR1 LGHDT, CDR2 YNNKEL (reference sequence). The CDR3 extends over 15 amino acids. The CDR3 region is CASSQVGRSPGELFF. DNA of the CDR3: TGTGCCAGCAGCCAAGTCGGGAGAAGTCCCGGGGAGCTGTTTTTT.

This clone was counted between two and nine times. The chain is built from TRBV30 and TRBJ2-3, with TRBD1 identical over 8 bases. V lost 5 bases, J lost 4 bases, and 8 bases stayed unmatched. This CDR3 region has 14 residues. Germline lookup yields CDR1 GTSNPN and CDR2 SVGIG (reference sequence). CDR3 amino acids: CAWGAGQGADTQYF. The CDR3 DNA sequence: TGTGCCTGGGGCGCCGGACAGGGCGCAGATACGCAGTATTTT.

This sequence joins TRBV5-1 and TRBJ1-2; perhaps TRBD1 as D (6 bases). Germline V CDR1 and CDR2: SGHRS, YFSETQ. With 2 bases removed from V and 3 bases from J, the gap between germline ends came to 14 bases. CDR3 size: 15 residues. The CDR3 nucleotides are TGCGCCAGCAGCTTCGGGCGCGGGGGCTACTATGGCTACACCTTC. Amino acid sequence: CASSFGRGGYYGYTF.

This chain connects TRBV2 to TRBJ2-3; no clear D. The germline gives CDR1 SNHLY, CDR2 FYNNEI. This CDR3 has 13 residues. V lost 4 bases to trimming and J lost 2 bases, with 7 bases between them. The DNA of the CDR3 is TGTGCCAGCAGTGCGACTTACACAGATACGCAGTATTTT. It is translated as CASSATYTDTQYF.

The rearrangement joins TRBV7-2 to TRBJ2-4; 13 positions agree with TRBD2. V was pared by 1 base and J by 7 bases, with 1 base of the junction left unmatched. This CDR3 contains 15 residues. The germline V gene has CDR1 SGHTA and CDR2 FQGNSA. CDR3: CASSLGGLAGNIQYF. CDR3 bases: TGTGCCAGCAGCTTAGGGGGACTAGCGGGGAACATTCAGTACTTC.

The genes are TRBV11-3 and TRBJ2-2; 12 nucleotides agree with TRBD2. This CDR3 comprises 17 residues. Germline CDR1 reads SGHNT; CDR2 reads YENEEA. V was pared by 5 bases and J by 5 bases, with 9 bases of the junction left unmatched. CDR3 sequence (DNA): TGTGCCAGCAGCCTTTACGGGACTAGCGGGCGTACCGGGGAGCTGTTTTTT. Amino acid sequence: CASSLYGTSGRTGELFF.

The chain joins TRBV29-1 to TRBJ1-2; 10 bases agree with TRBD1. Unmatched junction bases numbered 7, after V lost 6 bases and J lost 0 bases. The CDR3 runs 15 residues. Per germline, CDR1 SQVTM and CDR2 ANQGSEA. The DNA for the CDR3 is TGCAGCGTGTTGAGAGACAGGGGGCCTAACTATGGCTACACCTTC. Translated: CSVLRDRGPNYGYTF.

This chain joins TRBV5-1 and TRBJ1-1; D remains unclear. The CDR3 loop spans 15 amino acids. The germline gives CDR1 SGHRS, CDR2 YFSETQ. With 0 bases removed from V and 2 bases from J, the gap between germline ends came to 11 bases. CDR3 sequence: CASSLVHSQNTEAFF. CDR3 sequence (DNA): TGCGCCAGCAGCTTGGTGCACAGCCAAAACACTGAAGCTTTCTTT. Using reference TRBV5-1 and TRBJ1-1 for the parts outside the CDR3, the full variable domain is KAGVTQTPRYLIKTRGQQVTLSCSPISGHRSVSWYQQTPGQGLQFLFEYFSETQRNKGNFPGRFSGRQFSNSRSEMNVSTLELGDSALYLCASSLVHSQNTEAFFGQGTRLTVV.

The chain carries TRBV4-2 and TRBJ2-3, with 9 bases identical to TRBD1. CDR1 and CDR2 from the germline V gene are LGHNA and YNFKEQ. V shed 0 bases and J 4 bases; nucleotides not matched to a gene: 8. This CDR3 comprises 17 residues. CDR3 sequence reads: CASSQERTGGAADTQYF. CDR3 DNA sequence: TGTGCCAGCAGCCAAGAACGAACAGGGGGCGCCGCAGATACGCAGTATTTT.

Notes on this clone: No conserved phenylalanine or tryptophan is present at the end of the CDR3, so a read error is the likely explanation. The DNA is omitted, as the CDR3 cannot be located on it reliably, and the CDR3 follows TCRdb's listing. The J gene is TRBJ1-5, the V gene TRBV27; the D call in the table, TRBD1, was not verified against the DNA. Inclusive of both ends, the CDR3 amounts to 9 amino acids. Germline V lookup: CDR1 MNHEY, CDR2 SMNVEV (reference sequence). CDR3 loop: CASRAATGI.

V gene TRBV27 combines with J gene TRBJ2-7, with D perhaps TRBD1 (6 bases). V was cut by 3 bases and J by 3 bases, with 15 bases left in between. Germline values: CDR1 MNHEY, CDR2 SMNVEV (reference sequence). This CDR3 region has 15 residues. The CDR3 DNA reads as TGTGCCAGCAGTTTGGAAGGGGGAGTGGGCTACGAGCAGTACTTC. Residues: CASSLEGGVGYEQYF.

This clone was observed a single time. CDR3 protein: CASSPYALGGNEQFF. Here the CDR3 DNA reads TGTGCCAGCAGTCCTTACGCCCTGGGGGGGAATGAGCAGTTCTTC. The genes are TRBV27 and TRBJ2-1; 7 positions agree with TRBD2. The trim removed 5 bases at V and 7 bases at J, leaving 11 bases unmatched. The CDR3 sequence is 15 residues long. Germline assignment: CDR1 MNHEY and CDR2 SMNVEV (reference sequence).

The chain is built from TRBV5-6 and TRBJ2-1; 13 positions agree with TRBD2. This CDR3 is 15 amino acids long. CDR1 is SGHDT and CDR2 is YYEEEE in the germline V gene. The junction had 7 bases not matched to a gene; V was cut back by 4 bases and J by 9 bases. The CDR3 spells CASSPSGLAGAEQFF. In DNA form, the CDR3 reads TGTGCCAGCAGCCCCTCCGGACTAGCGGGAGCTGAGCAGTTCTTC.

The rearrangement joins TRBV7-8 to TRBJ2-7; D ambiguous. This CDR3 contains 14 residues. Trimming cost V 4 bases and J 3 bases, with 13 bases left between them. Germline V CDR1 and CDR2: SGHVS, FQNEAQ. CDR3 coding DNA: TGTGCCAGCAGCTCCAGACAATCCGTCTACGAGCAGTACTTC. The encoded protein is CASSSRQSVYEQYF.

This chain joins TRBV19 and TRBJ1-1; D perhaps matches TRBD1 (5 bases). With 6 bases removed from V and 7 bases from J, the gap between germline ends came to 15 bases. Per the germline V gene, CDR1 is LNHDA and CDR2 is SQIVND (reference sequence). The CDR3 covers 13 residues. DNA for the CDR3: TGTGCCAGTAGGTTCCTCGGGGGGGGTGAAGCTTTCTTT. Translated: CASRFLGGGEAFF.

The chain joins TRBV10-2 to TRBJ1-6; a weak D match, TRBD1 (6 bases). Germline CDR1 and CDR2: WSHSY and SAAADI. V was cut by 8 bases and J by 9 bases, with 14 bases left in between. The length of the CDR3 is 13 residues. This CDR3 is CASYQGSGSPLHF. As DNA, the CDR3 is TGCGCCAGCTATCAGGGGTCCGGTTCACCCCTCCACTTT.